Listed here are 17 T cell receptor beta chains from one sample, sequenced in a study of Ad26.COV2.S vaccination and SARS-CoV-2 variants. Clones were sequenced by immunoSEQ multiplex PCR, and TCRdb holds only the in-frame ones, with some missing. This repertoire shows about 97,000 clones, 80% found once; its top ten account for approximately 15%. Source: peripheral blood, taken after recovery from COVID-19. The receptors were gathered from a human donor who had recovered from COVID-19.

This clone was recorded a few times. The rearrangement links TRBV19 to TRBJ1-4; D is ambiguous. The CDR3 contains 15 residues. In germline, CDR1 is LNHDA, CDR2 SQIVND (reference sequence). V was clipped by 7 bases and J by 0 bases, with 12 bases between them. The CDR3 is CASTPRQATNEKLFF. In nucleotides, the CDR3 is TGTGCCAGTACCCCCCGGCAGGCAACTAATGAAAAACTGTTTTTT. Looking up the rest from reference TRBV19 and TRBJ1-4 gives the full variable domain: DGGITQSPKYLFRKEGQNVTLSCEQNLNHDAMYWYRQDPGQGLRLIYYSQIVNDFQKGDIAEGYSVSREKKESFPLTVTSAQKNPTAFYLCASTPRQATNEKLFFGSGTQLSVL.

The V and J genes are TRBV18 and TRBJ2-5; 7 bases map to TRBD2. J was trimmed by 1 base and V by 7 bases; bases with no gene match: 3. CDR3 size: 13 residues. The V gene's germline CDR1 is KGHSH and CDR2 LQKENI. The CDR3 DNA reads TGTGCCAGCTTCCGGGGGGTCCAAGAGACCCAGTACTTC. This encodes CASFRGVQETQYF.

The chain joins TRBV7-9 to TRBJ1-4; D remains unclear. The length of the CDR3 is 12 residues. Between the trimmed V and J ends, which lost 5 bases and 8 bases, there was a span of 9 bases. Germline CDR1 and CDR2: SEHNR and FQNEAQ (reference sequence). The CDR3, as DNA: TGTGCCAGCAGCCCAGCGCTGGAAAAACTGTTTTTT. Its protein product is CASSPALEKLFF. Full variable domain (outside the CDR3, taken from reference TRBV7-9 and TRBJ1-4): DTGVSQNPRHKITKRGQNVTFRCDPISEHNRLYWYRQTLGQGPEFLTYFQNEAQLEKSRLLSDRFSAERPKGSFSTLEIQRTEQGDSAMYLCASSPALEKLFFGSGTQLSVL.

The CDR3 region is CASSGGSGNEQFF. The CDR3 DNA follows: TGTGCCAGCAGCGGAGGTAGCGGGAATGAGCAGTTCTTC. The chain recombines TRBV11-3 with TRBJ2-1, with TRBD2 matching 7 bases. CDR3 length: 13 amino acids. In germline, CDR1 is SGHNT, CDR2 YENEEA. Trimming took 5 bases from V and 7 from J; bases not matched to a gene: 5.

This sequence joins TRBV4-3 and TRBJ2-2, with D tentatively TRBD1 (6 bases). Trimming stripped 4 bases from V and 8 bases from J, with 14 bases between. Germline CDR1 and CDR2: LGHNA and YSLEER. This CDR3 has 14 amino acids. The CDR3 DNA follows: TGCGCCAGCAGCCTCGACAGGTCGGTAGGGGAGCTGTTTTTT. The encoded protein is CASSLDRSVGELFF.

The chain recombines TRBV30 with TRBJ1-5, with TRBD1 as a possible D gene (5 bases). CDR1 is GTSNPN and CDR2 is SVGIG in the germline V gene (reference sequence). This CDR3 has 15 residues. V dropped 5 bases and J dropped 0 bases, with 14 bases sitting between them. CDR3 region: CAWALPGTSNQPQHF. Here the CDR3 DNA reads TGTGCCTGGGCCCTCCCAGGGACTAGCAATCAGCCCCAGCATTTT.

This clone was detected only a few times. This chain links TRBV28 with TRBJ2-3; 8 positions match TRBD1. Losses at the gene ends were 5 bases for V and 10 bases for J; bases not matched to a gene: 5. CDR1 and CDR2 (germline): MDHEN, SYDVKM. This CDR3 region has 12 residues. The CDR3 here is CASSPPRGPQYF. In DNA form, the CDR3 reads TGTGCCAGCAGTCCTCCCAGGGGGCCGCAGTATTTT.

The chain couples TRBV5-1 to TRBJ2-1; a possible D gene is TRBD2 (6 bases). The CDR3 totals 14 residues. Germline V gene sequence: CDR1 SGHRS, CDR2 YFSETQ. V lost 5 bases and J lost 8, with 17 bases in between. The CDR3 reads CASSMGLSMDEQFF. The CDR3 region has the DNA TGCGCCAGCAGTATGGGACTGTCGATGGATGAGCAGTTCTTC. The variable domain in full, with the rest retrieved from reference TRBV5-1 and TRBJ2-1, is KAGVTQTPRYLIKTRGQQVTLSCSPISGHRSVSWYQQTPGQGLQFLFEYFSETQRNKGNFPGRFSGRQFSNSRSEMNVSTLELGDSALYLCASSMGLSMDEQFFGPGTRLTVL.

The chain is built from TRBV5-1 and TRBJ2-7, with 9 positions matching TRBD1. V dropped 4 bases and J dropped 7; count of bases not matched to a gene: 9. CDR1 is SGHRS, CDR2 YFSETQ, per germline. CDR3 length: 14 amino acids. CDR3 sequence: CASSPGQGLAEQYF. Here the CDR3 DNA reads TGCGCCAGCAGCCCTGGACAGGGGCTAGCGGAGCAGTACTTC.

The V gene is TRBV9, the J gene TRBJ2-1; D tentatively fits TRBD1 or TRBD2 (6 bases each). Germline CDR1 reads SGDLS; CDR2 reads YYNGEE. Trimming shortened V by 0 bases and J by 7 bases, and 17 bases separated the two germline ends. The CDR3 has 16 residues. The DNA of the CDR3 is TGTGCCAGCAGCGTAGCTACCTGGGGGGCGGGGAATGAGCAGTTCTTC. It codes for CASSVATWGAGNEQFF.

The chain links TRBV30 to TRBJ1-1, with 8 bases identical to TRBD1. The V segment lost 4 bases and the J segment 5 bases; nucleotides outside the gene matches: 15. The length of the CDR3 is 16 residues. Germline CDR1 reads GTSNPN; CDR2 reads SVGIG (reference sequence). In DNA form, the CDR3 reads TGTGCCTGGAACTATTTACAGGGGGGGCGCCAAACTGAAGCTTTCTTT. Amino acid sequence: CAWNYLQGGRQTEAFF. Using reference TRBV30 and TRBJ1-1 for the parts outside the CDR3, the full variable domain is SQTIHQWPATLVQPVGSPLSLECTVEGTSNPNLYWYRQAAGRGLQLLFYSVGIGQISSEVPQNLSASRPQDRQFILSSKKLLLSDSGFYLCAWNYLQGGRQTEAFFGQGTRLTVV.

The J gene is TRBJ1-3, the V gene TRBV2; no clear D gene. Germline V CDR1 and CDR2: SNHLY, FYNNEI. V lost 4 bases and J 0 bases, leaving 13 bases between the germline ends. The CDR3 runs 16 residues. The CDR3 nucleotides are TGTGCCAGCAGTGCCCAAGGACCGCTCTCTGGAAACACCATATATTTT. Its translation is CASSAQGPLSGNTIYF.

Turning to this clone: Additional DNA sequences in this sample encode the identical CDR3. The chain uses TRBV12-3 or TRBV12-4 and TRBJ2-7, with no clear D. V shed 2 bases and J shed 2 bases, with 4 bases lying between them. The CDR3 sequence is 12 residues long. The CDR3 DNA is TGTGCCAGCAGTTTATTACCCTACGAGCAGTACTTC. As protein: CASSLLPYEQYF.

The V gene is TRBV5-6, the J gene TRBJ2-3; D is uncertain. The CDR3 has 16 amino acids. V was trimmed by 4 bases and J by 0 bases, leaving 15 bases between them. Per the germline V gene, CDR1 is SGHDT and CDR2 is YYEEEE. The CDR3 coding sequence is TGTGCCAGCAGCGTCCGTCTGTGGCCTAGCACAGATACGCAGTATTTT. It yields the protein CASSVRLWPSTDTQYF. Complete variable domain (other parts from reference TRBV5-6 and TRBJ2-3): DAGVTQSPTHLIKTRGQQVTLRCSPKSGHDTVSWYQQALGQGPQFIFQYYEEEERQRGNFPDRFSGHQFPNYSSELNVNALLLGDSALYLCASSVRLWPSTDTQYFGPGTRLTVL.

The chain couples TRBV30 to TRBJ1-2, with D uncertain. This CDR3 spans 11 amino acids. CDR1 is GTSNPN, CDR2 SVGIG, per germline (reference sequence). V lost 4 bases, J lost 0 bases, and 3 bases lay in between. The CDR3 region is CAWMANYGYTF. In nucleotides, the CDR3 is TGTGCCTGGATGGCTAACTATGGCTACACCTTC. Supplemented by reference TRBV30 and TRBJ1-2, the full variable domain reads SQTIHQWPATLVQPVGSPLSLECTVEGTSNPNLYWYRQAAGRGLQLLFYSVGIGQISSEVPQNLSASRPQDRQFILSSKKLLLSDSGFYLCAWMANYGYTFGSGTRLTVV.

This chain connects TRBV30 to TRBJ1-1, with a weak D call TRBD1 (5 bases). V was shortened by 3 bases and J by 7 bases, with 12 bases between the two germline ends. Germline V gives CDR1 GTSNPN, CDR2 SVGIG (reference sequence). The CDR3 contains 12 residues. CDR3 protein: CAWRRDRNEAFF. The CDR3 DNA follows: TGTGCCTGGAGACGGGACCGCAATGAAGCTTTCTTT.

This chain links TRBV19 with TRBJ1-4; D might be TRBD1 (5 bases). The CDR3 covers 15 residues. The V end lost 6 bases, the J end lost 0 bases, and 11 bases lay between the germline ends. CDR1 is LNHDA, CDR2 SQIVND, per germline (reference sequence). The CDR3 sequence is CASSPGASTNEKLFF. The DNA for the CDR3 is TGTGCCAGTAGCCCCGGGGCTTCAACTAATGAAAAACTGTTTTTT.